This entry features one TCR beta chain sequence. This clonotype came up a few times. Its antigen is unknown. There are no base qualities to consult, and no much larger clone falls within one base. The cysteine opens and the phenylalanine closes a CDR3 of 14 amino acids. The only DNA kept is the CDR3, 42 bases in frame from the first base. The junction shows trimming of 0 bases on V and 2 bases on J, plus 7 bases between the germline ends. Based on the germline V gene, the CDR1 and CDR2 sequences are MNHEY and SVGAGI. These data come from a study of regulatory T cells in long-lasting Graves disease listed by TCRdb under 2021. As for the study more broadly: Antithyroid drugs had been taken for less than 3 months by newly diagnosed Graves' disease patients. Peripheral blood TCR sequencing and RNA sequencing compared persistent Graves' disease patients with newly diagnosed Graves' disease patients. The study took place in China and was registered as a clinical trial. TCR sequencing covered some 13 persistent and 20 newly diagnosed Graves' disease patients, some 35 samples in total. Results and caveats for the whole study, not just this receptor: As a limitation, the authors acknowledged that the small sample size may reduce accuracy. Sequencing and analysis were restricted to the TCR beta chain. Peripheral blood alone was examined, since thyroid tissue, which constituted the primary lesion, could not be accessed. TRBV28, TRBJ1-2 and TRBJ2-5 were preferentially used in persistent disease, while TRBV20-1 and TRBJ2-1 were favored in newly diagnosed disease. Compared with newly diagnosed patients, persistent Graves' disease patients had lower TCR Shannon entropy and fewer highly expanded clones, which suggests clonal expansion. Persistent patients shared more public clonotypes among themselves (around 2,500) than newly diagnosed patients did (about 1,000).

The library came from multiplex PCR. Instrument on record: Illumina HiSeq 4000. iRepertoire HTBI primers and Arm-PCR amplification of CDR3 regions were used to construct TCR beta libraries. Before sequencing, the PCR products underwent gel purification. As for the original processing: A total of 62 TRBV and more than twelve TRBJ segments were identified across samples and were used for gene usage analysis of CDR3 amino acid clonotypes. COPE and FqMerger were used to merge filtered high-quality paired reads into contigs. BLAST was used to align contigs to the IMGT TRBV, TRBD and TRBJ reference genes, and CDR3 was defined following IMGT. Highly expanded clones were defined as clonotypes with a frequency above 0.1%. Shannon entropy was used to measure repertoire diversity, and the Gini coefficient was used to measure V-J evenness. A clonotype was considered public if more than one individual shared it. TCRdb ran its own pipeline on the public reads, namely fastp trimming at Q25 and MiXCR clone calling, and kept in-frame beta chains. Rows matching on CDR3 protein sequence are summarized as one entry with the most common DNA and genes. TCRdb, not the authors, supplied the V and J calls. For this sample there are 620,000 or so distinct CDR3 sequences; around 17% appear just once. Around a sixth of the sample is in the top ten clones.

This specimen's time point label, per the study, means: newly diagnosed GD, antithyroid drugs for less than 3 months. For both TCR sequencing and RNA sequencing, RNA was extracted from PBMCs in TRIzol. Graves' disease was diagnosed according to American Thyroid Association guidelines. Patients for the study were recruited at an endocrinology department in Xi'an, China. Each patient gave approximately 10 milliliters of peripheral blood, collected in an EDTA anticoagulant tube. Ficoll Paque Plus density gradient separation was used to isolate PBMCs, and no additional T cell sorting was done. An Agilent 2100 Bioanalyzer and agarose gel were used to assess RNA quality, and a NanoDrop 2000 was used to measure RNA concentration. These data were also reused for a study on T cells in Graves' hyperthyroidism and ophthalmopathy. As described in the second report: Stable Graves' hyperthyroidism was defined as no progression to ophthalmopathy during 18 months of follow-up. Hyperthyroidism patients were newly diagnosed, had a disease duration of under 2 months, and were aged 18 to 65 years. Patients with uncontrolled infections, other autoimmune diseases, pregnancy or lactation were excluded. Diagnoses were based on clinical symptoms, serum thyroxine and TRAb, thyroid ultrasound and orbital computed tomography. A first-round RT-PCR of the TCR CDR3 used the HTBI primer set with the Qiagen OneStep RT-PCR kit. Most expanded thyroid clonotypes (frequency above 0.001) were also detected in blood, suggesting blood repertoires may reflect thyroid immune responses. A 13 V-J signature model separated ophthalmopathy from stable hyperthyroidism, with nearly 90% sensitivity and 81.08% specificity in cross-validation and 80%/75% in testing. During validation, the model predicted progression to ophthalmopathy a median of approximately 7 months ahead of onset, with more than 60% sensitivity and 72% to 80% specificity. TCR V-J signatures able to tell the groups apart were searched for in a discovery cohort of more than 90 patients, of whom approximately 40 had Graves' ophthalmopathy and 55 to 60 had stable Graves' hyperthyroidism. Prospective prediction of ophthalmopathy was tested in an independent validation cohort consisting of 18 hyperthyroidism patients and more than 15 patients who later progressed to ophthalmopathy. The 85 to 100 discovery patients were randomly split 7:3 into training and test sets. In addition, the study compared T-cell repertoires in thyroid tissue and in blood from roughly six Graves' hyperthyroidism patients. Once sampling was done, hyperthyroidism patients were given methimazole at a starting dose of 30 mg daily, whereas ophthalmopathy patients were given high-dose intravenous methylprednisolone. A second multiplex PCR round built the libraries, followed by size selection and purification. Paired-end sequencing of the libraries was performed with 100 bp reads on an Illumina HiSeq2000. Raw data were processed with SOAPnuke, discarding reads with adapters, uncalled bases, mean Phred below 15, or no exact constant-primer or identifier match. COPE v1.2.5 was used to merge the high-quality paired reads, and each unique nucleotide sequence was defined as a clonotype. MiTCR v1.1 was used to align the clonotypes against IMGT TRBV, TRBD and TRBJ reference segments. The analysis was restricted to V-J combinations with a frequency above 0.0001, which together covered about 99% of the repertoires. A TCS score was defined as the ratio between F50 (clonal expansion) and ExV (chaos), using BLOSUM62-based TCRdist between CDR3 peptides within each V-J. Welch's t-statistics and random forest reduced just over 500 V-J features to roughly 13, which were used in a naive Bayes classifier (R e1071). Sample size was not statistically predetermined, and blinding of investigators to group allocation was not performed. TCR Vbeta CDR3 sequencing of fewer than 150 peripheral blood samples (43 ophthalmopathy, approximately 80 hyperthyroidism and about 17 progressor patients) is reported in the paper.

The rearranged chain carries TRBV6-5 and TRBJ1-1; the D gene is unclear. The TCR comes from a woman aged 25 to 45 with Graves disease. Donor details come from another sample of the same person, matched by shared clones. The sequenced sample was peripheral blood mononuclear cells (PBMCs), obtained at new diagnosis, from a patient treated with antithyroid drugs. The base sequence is TGTGCCAGCAGTTACTCTCGGCATAACACTGAAGCTTTCTTT. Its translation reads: CASSYSRHNTEAFF.